These 8 T cell receptor beta chains originate from one sample sequenced in a study of cytomegalovirus exposure and HLA in healthy donors. A multiplex PCR was run with 60 Vbeta primers and 13 Jbeta primers. TCRdb keeps only in-frame clones here, not all; method: immunoSEQ multiplex PCR. Of around 160,000 clones detected, roughly 71% appear once; the ten largest clones hold approximately 7%. The source material was PBMCs. All receptors come from a male donor in good health and CMV-seropositive.

This sequence joins TRBV9 and TRBJ2-5; a weak D match, TRBD2 (6 bases). V was clipped by 0 bases and J by 1 base, with 7 bases between them. CDR3 size: 14 residues. Germline V gives CDR1 SGDLS, CDR2 YYNGEE. CDR3 protein: CASSVGGAQETQYF. CDR3 DNA: TGTGCCAGCAGCGTAGGCGGGGCCCAAGAGACCCAGTACTTC. The variable domain in full, with the rest retrieved from reference TRBV9 and TRBJ2-5, is DSGVTQTPKHLITATGQRVTLRCSPRSGDLSVYWYQQSLDQGLQFLIQYYNGEERAKGNILERFSAQQFPDLHSELNLSSLELGDSALYFCASSVGGAQETQYFGPGTRLLVL.

The V gene is TRBV5-1, the J gene TRBJ1-5, with D hard to call. Per germline, CDR1 SGHRS and CDR2 YFSETQ. The CDR3 runs 13 residues. The V end was cut by 1 base, the J end by 2 bases, with 4 bases between. In DNA form, the CDR3 reads TGCGCCAGCAGCTTGTCGGGCAATCAGCCCCAGCATTTT. Its protein is CASSLSGNQPQHF. Combining the CDR3 with reference TRBV5-1 and TRBJ1-5 gives the whole variable domain KAGVTQTPRYLIKTRGQQVTLSCSPISGHRSVSWYQQTPGQGLQFLFEYFSETQRNKGNFPGRFSGRQFSNSRSEMNVSTLELGDSALYLCASSLSGNQPQHFGDGTRLSIL.

This clone has just one count. The chain uses TRBV9 and TRBJ2-3; possible D gene TRBD2, 5 bases. V was cut by 3 bases and J by 6 bases, with 14 bases left in between. CDR1 SGDLS and CDR2 YYNGEE come from the germline V gene. CDR3 length: 14 amino acids. For the CDR3, the DNA is TGTGCCAGCAGCGCCGGGGTTCGCGGGGATACGCAGTATTTT. Translation gives CASSAGVRGDTQYF.

This clone was seen only once. J is TRBJ1-1 and V is TRBV30; TRBD1 agrees at 8 bases. Germline V gene sequence: CDR1 GTSNPN, CDR2 SVGIG (reference sequence). V shed 5 bases and J 11 bases; nucleotides not matched to a gene: 7. The CDR3 sequence is 11 residues long. CDR3 coding DNA: TGTGCCTGGTGGAAGGACAGGGATGCTTTCTTT. As protein: CAWWKDRDAFF.

The CDR3: CATSRNGQGNTEAFF. CDR3 nucleotides: TGTGCCACCAGCAGGAATGGACAGGGCAACACTGAAGCTTTCTTT. The V gene is TRBV15, the J gene TRBJ1-1; 8 bases are shared with TRBD1. V lost 3 bases and J lost 2; bases outside the gene matches: 5. CDR3 length: 15 residues. CDR1 and CDR2 from the germline V gene are LNHNV and YYDKDF (reference sequence).

The V call is TRBV2, the J call TRBJ2-7, with 7 bases matching TRBD1. Looked up from germline, CDR1 is SNHLY and CDR2 is FYNNEI. The CDR3 extends over 19 amino acids. With V trimmed by 0 bases and J by 7 bases, 21 bases remained unmatched. The CDR3 spells CASSEAEDRAPRYRSEQYF. CDR3 DNA sequence: TGTGCCAGCAGTGAAGCCGAAGACAGGGCCCCGAGGTACAGATCGGAGCAGTACTTC.

The genes are TRBV6-5 and TRBJ2-5; 15 bases are a match to TRBD2. Trimming removed 5 bases from V and 9 bases from J; junction bases left unmatched: 7. CDR1 MNHEY and CDR2 SVGAGI come from the germline V gene. There are 15 residues in the CDR3. CDR3 bases: TGTGCCAGCAGTGGGATAGGGACTAGCGGGAGGCCCCAGTACTTC. Encoded protein: CASSGIGTSGRPQYF.

This clone was seen a single time. This chain joins TRBV7-6 and TRBJ2-3; a possible D gene is TRBD2 (5 bases). CDR1 SGHVS and CDR2 FNYEAQ come from the germline V gene. Deletions cut 5 bases from V and 3 bases from J, with 9 bases between. The CDR3 is made up of 13 amino acids. The CDR3 here is CASSPLATDTQYF. For the CDR3, the DNA is TGTGCCAGCAGCCCTCTAGCAACAGATACGCAGTATTTT. The full variable domain, completed using reference TRBV7-6 and TRBJ2-3, is GAGVSQSPRYKVTKRGQDVALRCDPISGHVSLYWYRQALGQGPEFLTYFNYEAQQDKSGLPNDRFSAERPEGSISTLTIQRTEQRDSAMYRCASSPLATDTQYFGPGTRLTVL.